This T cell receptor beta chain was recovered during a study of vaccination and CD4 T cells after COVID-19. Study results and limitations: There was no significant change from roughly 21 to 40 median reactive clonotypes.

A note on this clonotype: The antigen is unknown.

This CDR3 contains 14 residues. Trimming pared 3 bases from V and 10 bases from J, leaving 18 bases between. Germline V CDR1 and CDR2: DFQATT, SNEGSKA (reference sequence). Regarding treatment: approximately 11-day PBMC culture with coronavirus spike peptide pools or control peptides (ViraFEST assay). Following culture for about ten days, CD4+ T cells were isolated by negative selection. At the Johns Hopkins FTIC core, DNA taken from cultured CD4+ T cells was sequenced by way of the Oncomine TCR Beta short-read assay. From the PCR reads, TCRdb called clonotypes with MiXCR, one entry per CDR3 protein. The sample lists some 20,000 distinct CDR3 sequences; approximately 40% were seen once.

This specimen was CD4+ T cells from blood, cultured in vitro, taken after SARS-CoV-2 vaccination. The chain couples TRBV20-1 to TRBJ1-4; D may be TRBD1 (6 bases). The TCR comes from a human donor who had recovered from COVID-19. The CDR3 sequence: CSASGQGRWGKLFF. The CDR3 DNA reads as TGCAGTGCTAGTGGGCAGGGGAGGTGGGGAAAACTGTTTTTT.